A selection of T cell receptor beta chains follows, all from one sample in a study of neurological immune-mediated disorders. TCRdb processed the 5' RACE reads anew with MiXCR; each CDR3 protein has one entry. In the table there are some 24,000 distinct CDR3 sequences, 5.5% to 8% of which are singletons. The sequenced sample consisted of PBMCs. The receptors shown here come from a woman between 40 and 50 years old in good health. Each CDR3 is given with its conserved first and last residue. The D gene is left open where the match is weak. Size is stated for part of the rows, as once, few or many counts, or as a class when the clone is expanded.

d_call	v_call	cdr3_length	clone_size	j_call	cdr3_aa	cdr3_nt
-	TRBV5-1	14	medium-sized	TRBJ1-1	CASSPNDADREAFF	TGCGCCAGCAGCCCCAACGACGCTGACAGGGAAGCTTTCTTT
-	TRBV10-3	13	many	TRBJ2-7	CAIRGDGSYEQYF	TGTGCCATCAGGGGGGACGGATCTTACGAGCAGTACTTC
TRBD1	TRBV27	16	many	TRBJ1-1	CASRDDGGGRNTEAFF	TGTGCCAGCAGGGACGATGGAGGGGGCAGGAACACTGAAGCTTTCTTT
-	TRBV5-6	14	many	TRBJ2-3	CASSLAGRDDTQYF	TGTGCCAGCAGCTTGGCCGGGCGGGACGATACGCAGTATTTT
TRBD2	TRBV7-2	14	many	TRBJ2-7	CASSSSLAGTEQYF	TGTGCCAGCAGCTCCAGCCTAGCGGGGACAGAGCAGTACTTC
TRBD2	TRBV5-5	14	-	TRBJ2-7	CASSPTSGSTEQYF	TGTGCCAGCAGCCCTACTAGCGGGAGTACCGAGCAGTACTTC
-	TRBV29-1	12	many	TRBJ2-3	CSMSEGTDTQYF	TGCAGCATGAGCGAGGGCACAGATACGCAGTATTTT
TRBD2	TRBV10-3	15	many	TRBJ2-1	CAISESGTSVDEQFF	TGTGCCATCAGTGAGTCTGGGACTAGCGTGGATGAGCAGTTCTTC
-	TRBV5-1	14	many	TRBJ2-5	CASSPVGSEETQYF	TGCGCCAGCAGCCCCGTCGGCAGCGAAGAGACCCAGTACTTC
TRBD2	TRBV5-1	16	many	TRBJ2-5	CASSRAGTSGQETQYF	TGCGCCAGCAGCCGAGCCGGGACTAGCGGACAAGAGACCCAGTACTTC
TRBD1	TRBV5-1	15	many	TRBJ2-7	CASSLEGQGGHEQYF	TGCGCCAGCAGCTTGGAGGGACAGGGGGGCCACGAGCAGTACTTC
-	TRBV7-9	14	many	TRBJ1-6	CASSAPTGNSPLHF	TGTGCCAGCAGCGCACCCACCGGGAATTCACCCCTCCACTTT
TRBD1	TRBV6-2/TRBV6-3	14	medium-sized	TRBJ1-5	CASSTGGAGQPQHF	TGTGCCAGCTCGACAGGGGGGGCTGGACAGCCCCAGCATTTT
TRBD2	TRBV29-1	14	many	TRBJ2-7	CSVEGSGRADEQYF	TGCAGCGTTGAAGGTAGCGGGAGGGCTGACGAGCAGTACTTC
-	TRBV20-1	15	many	TRBJ1-1	CSASTVPPQRTEAFF	TGCAGTGCTAGTACAGTACCCCCTCAGAGGACTGAAGCTTTCTTT
-	TRBV28	14	many	TRBJ2-7	CASSFPGLSYEQYF	TGTGCCAGCAGTTTTCCAGGGTTGAGCTACGAGCAGTACTTC
-	TRBV15	16	many	TRBJ2-7	CATSRDIQDGSGEQYF	TGTGCCACCAGCAGAGATATCCAGGACGGGAGTGGCGAGCAGTACTTC
-	TRBV3-1	14	many	TRBJ1-6	CASSPSGGNSPLHF	TGTGCCAGCAGCCCCTCTGGGGGAAATTCACCCCTCCACTTT
TRBD2	TRBV5-1	19	many	TRBJ2-1	CASRPESTSGPLVYNEQFF	TGCGCCAGCAGGCCCGAAAGCACTAGCGGGCCCCTAGTGTACAATGAGCAGTTCTTC
-	TRBV12-3/TRBV12-4	12	many	TRBJ1-2	CASSFTGNGYTF	TGTGCCAGCAGTTTCACAGGGAATGGCTACACCTTC
TRBD1	TRBV30	13	many	TRBJ2-7	CAWSVTGAYEQYF	TGTGCCTGGAGTGTAACAGGGGCCTACGAGCAGTACTTC
TRBD1	TRBV6-6	18	many	TRBJ2-7	CASSYSTGYGVSHAEQYF	TGTGCCAGCAGTTACTCGACAGGGTACGGGGTGTCCCACGCCGAGCAGTACTTC
TRBD2	TRBV4-1	15	-	TRBJ2-7	CASSQDVAGVREQYF	TGCGCCAGCAGCCAAGATGTAGCGGGAGTTCGAGAGCAGTACTTC
TRBD1	TRBV29-1	12	medium-sized	TRBJ1-2	CSVDGTVRGYTF	TGCAGCGTTGATGGGACAGTACGTGGCTACACCTTC
TRBD2	TRBV24-1	17	many	TRBJ2-1	CATSDFPASGIYNEQFF	TGTGCCACCAGTGATTTCCCGGCTAGCGGGATTTACAATGAGCAGTTCTTC
TRBD1	TRBV20-1	16	many	TRBJ1-5	CSASPRQGGGNQPQHF	TGCAGTGCTAGTCCACGACAGGGGGGTGGCAATCAGCCCCAGCATTTT
TRBD1	TRBV5-1	16	many	TRBJ1-3	CASRLQLQGPGNTIYF	TGCGCCAGCAGACTCCAACTACAGGGGCCCGGAAACACCATATATTTT
-	TRBV18	15	many	TRBJ2-3	CASSPSQGRADTQYF	TGTGCCAGCTCACCAAGTCAGGGACGGGCAGATACGCAGTATTTT
TRBD1	TRBV20-1	14	many	TRBJ2-1	CSAAPGQTYNEQFF	TGCAGTGCTGCCCCGGGACAGACCTACAATGAGCAGTTCTTC
-	TRBV20-1	11	many	TRBJ2-7	CSARDTHEQYF	TGCAGTGCTAGAGATACCCACGAGCAGTACTTC
-	TRBV9	16	many	TRBJ2-3	CASSGGWLENTDTQYF	TGTGCCAGCAGCGGGGGTTGGCTAGAAAACACAGATACGCAGTATTTT
-	TRBV20-1	12	many	TRBJ2-1	CSAIGIASEQFF	TGCAGTGCTATCGGCATAGCTAGTGAGCAGTTCTTC
-	TRBV6-1	14	few	TRBJ2-5	CASSEAWVRETQYF	TGTGCCAGCAGTGAAGCGTGGGTCCGAGAGACCCAGTACTTC
-	TRBV15	15	many	TRBJ2-2	CATSRARENTGELFF	TGTGCCACCAGCAGAGCTAGGGAAAACACCGGGGAGCTGTTTTTT